This passage covers 8 T cell receptor beta chains from one sample sequenced in a study of Tregs in tolerant kidney transplant recipients. Mixed chimerism was transient after nonmyeloablative marrow transplants from related graft donors. Data came from immunoSEQ multiplex PCR; TCRdb stores just in-frame clones and leaves some out. The table for this sample gives roughly 23,000 clones. The sample here was CD4+ T cells from blood (PBMCs), taken 6 months after the transplant. Receptor source: a human patient who received a combined kidney and bone marrow transplant. Some T cells may be supplied by the graft donor.

A note on this clone: Read sequence stops 3 residues before the CDR3 end, and the germline J gene provides the missing end. The genes are TRBV5-1 and TRBJ1-1, with D possibly TRBD1 on 5 matching bases. The germline V gene encodes CDR1 SGHRS and CDR2 YFSETQ. The CDR3 loop spans 15 amino acids. V was clipped by 4 bases and J by 4 bases, with 17 bases between them. The CDR3 loop reads CASSKGRGGVTEAFF. The covered CDR3 bases are TGCGCCAGCAGCAAGGGGAGGGGAGGGGTCACTGAA. Supplemented by reference TRBV5-1 and TRBJ1-1, the full variable domain reads KAGVTQTPRYLIKTRGQQVTLSCSPISGHRSVSWYQQTPGQGLQFLFEYFSETQRNKGNFPGRFSGRQFSNSRSEMNVSTLELGDSALYLCASSKGRGGVTEAFFGQGTRLTVV.

As for this clone: The missing CDR3 end, 3 residues past where the read stops, is filled in from the germline J gene. The rearrangement links TRBV5-4 to TRBJ1-4; 7 nucleotides line up with TRBD1. The CDR3 spans 14 residues. V dropped 4 bases and J dropped 8; count of bases not matched to a gene: 8. The germline V gene encodes CDR1 SGHNT and CDR2 YYREEE (reference sequence). The CDR3 DNA, read in part, is TGTGCCAGCAGCCAGGGAGGGGGCAAGGAAAAA. As protein: CASSQGGGKEK. The CDR3 in full is CASSQGGGKEKLFF.

Regarding this clone: The observed sequence ends 3 residues before the CDR3 terminus, with the missing tail filled in from the germline J gene. The chain employs TRBV20-1 and TRBJ1-1, with D hard to call. The length of the CDR3 is 13 residues. V lost 0 bases to trimming and J lost 6 bases, with 11 bases between them. Looked up from germline, CDR1 is DFQATT and CDR2 is SNEGSKA (reference sequence). The CDR3 protein is CSARDLRRSEAFF. The part of the CDR3 DNA that was read is TGCAGTGCTAGAGATTTGCGGAGGTCTGAA.

Notes on this clone: The read gets to within 3 residues of the CDR3 end, and the germline J gene fills in the rest. This sequence joins TRBV20-1 and TRBJ2-1; D might be TRBD1 (6 bases). V dropped 1 base and J dropped 2 bases, with 15 bases sitting between them. Germline values: CDR1 DFQATT, CDR2 SNEGSKA (reference sequence). This CDR3 is built from 16 residues. Partial CDR3 DNA: TGCAGTGCTAGAGTAACTTTCGCAGGGGCCTACAATGAG. As protein: CSARVTFAGAYNE. Given in full, the CDR3 is CSARVTFAGAYNEQFF.

On this clone: The read halts 3 residues ahead of the CDR3 end, with the missing end drawn from the germline J gene. This rearrangement joins TRBV4-1 to TRBJ1-3, with 9 positions matching TRBD1. Trimming took 0 bases from V and 0 from J; bases not matched to a gene: 3. The CDR3 has 17 residues. Per the germline V gene, CDR1 is MGHRA and CDR2 is YSYEKL. CDR3: CASSQDGTGSSGNTIYF. CDR3 DNA, as far as it was read: TGCGCCAGCAGCCAAGATGGGACAGGGAGCTCTGGAAACACC.

Worth noting for this clone: The CDR3 end falls 3 residues outside the read, so it is completed with the germline J gene. This chain links TRBV30 with TRBJ1-1, with a possible D match to TRBD1 (6 bases). The CDR3 has 13 amino acids. The germline CDR1 and CDR2 sequences are GTSNPN and SVGIG (reference sequence). V lost 8 bases and J 1 base, leaving 14 bases between the germline ends. The CDR3 loop is CARGGAKNTEAFF. The DNA read from the CDR3 is TGTGCCCGGGGGGGGGCGAAGAACACTGAA.

A note on this clone: Read coverage stops 3 residues before the CDR3 terminus; the germline J gene supplies the remainder. The genes are TRBV20-1 and TRBJ2-3; D gene uncertain. V was pared by 4 bases and J by 3 bases, with 2 bases between. The CDR3 consists of 10 residues. Per germline, CDR1 DFQATT and CDR2 SNEGSKA (reference sequence). The CDR3 here is CSATTDTQYF. The CDR3 bases that were read are TGCAGTGCTACAACAGATACG.

With regard to this clone: The missing CDR3 end, 3 residues past where the read stops, is filled in from the germline J gene. J is TRBJ2-1 and V is TRBV7-9; 9 bases agree with TRBD2. Germline values: CDR1 SEHNR, CDR2 FQNEAQ (reference sequence). CDR3 length: 15 residues. V lost 3 bases, J lost 7 bases, and 7 bases stayed unmatched. CDR3 in amino acids: CASSLGAGGQNEQFF. The CDR3 DNA, read in part, is TGTGCCAGCAGCTTGGGAGCGGGGGGTCAGAATGAG.